This T cell receptor (beta chain) is from a study of shared clonotypes between healthy human individuals. Study at large: The plates for each donor numbered three CD4 naive, three CD4 memory, two CD8 naive and one CD8 memory.

In the case of this clone: As yet, its antigen is unknown. The sample contains more than one DNA sequence encoding this CDR3.

Splitting of CD4+ cells produced CD45RA+ naive and CD45RA-negative memory subsets. Regarding the study as a whole: There were few donors, and this limited the genetic and exposure-history diversity represented. When compared with the clonotypes that were shared by all four sorted-subset donors, the non-shared clonotypes turned out to have lower generation probabilities.

With V trimmed by 1 base and J by 2 bases, 3 bases remained unmatched. The CDR3 has 14 amino acids. Germline lookup yields CDR1 SGHRS and CDR2 YFSETQ. This table comes from immunoSEQ multiplex PCR, and its TCRdb copy is limited to in-frame clones, with some not included. The sample has about 1.4 million clones; approximately 96% are singletons. The chain recombines TRBV5-1 with TRBJ2-7, with 7 bases that match TRBD2. Sequenced material: naive CD4+ T cells sorted from blood. Subset in this sample: CD45RA+ positively selected. This receptor was taken from a man aged 25-40 years in good health. CDR3 region: CASSLSGTTYEQYF. In nucleotides, the CDR3 is TGCGCCAGCAGCTTGAGCGGGACCACCTACGAGCAGTACTTC.